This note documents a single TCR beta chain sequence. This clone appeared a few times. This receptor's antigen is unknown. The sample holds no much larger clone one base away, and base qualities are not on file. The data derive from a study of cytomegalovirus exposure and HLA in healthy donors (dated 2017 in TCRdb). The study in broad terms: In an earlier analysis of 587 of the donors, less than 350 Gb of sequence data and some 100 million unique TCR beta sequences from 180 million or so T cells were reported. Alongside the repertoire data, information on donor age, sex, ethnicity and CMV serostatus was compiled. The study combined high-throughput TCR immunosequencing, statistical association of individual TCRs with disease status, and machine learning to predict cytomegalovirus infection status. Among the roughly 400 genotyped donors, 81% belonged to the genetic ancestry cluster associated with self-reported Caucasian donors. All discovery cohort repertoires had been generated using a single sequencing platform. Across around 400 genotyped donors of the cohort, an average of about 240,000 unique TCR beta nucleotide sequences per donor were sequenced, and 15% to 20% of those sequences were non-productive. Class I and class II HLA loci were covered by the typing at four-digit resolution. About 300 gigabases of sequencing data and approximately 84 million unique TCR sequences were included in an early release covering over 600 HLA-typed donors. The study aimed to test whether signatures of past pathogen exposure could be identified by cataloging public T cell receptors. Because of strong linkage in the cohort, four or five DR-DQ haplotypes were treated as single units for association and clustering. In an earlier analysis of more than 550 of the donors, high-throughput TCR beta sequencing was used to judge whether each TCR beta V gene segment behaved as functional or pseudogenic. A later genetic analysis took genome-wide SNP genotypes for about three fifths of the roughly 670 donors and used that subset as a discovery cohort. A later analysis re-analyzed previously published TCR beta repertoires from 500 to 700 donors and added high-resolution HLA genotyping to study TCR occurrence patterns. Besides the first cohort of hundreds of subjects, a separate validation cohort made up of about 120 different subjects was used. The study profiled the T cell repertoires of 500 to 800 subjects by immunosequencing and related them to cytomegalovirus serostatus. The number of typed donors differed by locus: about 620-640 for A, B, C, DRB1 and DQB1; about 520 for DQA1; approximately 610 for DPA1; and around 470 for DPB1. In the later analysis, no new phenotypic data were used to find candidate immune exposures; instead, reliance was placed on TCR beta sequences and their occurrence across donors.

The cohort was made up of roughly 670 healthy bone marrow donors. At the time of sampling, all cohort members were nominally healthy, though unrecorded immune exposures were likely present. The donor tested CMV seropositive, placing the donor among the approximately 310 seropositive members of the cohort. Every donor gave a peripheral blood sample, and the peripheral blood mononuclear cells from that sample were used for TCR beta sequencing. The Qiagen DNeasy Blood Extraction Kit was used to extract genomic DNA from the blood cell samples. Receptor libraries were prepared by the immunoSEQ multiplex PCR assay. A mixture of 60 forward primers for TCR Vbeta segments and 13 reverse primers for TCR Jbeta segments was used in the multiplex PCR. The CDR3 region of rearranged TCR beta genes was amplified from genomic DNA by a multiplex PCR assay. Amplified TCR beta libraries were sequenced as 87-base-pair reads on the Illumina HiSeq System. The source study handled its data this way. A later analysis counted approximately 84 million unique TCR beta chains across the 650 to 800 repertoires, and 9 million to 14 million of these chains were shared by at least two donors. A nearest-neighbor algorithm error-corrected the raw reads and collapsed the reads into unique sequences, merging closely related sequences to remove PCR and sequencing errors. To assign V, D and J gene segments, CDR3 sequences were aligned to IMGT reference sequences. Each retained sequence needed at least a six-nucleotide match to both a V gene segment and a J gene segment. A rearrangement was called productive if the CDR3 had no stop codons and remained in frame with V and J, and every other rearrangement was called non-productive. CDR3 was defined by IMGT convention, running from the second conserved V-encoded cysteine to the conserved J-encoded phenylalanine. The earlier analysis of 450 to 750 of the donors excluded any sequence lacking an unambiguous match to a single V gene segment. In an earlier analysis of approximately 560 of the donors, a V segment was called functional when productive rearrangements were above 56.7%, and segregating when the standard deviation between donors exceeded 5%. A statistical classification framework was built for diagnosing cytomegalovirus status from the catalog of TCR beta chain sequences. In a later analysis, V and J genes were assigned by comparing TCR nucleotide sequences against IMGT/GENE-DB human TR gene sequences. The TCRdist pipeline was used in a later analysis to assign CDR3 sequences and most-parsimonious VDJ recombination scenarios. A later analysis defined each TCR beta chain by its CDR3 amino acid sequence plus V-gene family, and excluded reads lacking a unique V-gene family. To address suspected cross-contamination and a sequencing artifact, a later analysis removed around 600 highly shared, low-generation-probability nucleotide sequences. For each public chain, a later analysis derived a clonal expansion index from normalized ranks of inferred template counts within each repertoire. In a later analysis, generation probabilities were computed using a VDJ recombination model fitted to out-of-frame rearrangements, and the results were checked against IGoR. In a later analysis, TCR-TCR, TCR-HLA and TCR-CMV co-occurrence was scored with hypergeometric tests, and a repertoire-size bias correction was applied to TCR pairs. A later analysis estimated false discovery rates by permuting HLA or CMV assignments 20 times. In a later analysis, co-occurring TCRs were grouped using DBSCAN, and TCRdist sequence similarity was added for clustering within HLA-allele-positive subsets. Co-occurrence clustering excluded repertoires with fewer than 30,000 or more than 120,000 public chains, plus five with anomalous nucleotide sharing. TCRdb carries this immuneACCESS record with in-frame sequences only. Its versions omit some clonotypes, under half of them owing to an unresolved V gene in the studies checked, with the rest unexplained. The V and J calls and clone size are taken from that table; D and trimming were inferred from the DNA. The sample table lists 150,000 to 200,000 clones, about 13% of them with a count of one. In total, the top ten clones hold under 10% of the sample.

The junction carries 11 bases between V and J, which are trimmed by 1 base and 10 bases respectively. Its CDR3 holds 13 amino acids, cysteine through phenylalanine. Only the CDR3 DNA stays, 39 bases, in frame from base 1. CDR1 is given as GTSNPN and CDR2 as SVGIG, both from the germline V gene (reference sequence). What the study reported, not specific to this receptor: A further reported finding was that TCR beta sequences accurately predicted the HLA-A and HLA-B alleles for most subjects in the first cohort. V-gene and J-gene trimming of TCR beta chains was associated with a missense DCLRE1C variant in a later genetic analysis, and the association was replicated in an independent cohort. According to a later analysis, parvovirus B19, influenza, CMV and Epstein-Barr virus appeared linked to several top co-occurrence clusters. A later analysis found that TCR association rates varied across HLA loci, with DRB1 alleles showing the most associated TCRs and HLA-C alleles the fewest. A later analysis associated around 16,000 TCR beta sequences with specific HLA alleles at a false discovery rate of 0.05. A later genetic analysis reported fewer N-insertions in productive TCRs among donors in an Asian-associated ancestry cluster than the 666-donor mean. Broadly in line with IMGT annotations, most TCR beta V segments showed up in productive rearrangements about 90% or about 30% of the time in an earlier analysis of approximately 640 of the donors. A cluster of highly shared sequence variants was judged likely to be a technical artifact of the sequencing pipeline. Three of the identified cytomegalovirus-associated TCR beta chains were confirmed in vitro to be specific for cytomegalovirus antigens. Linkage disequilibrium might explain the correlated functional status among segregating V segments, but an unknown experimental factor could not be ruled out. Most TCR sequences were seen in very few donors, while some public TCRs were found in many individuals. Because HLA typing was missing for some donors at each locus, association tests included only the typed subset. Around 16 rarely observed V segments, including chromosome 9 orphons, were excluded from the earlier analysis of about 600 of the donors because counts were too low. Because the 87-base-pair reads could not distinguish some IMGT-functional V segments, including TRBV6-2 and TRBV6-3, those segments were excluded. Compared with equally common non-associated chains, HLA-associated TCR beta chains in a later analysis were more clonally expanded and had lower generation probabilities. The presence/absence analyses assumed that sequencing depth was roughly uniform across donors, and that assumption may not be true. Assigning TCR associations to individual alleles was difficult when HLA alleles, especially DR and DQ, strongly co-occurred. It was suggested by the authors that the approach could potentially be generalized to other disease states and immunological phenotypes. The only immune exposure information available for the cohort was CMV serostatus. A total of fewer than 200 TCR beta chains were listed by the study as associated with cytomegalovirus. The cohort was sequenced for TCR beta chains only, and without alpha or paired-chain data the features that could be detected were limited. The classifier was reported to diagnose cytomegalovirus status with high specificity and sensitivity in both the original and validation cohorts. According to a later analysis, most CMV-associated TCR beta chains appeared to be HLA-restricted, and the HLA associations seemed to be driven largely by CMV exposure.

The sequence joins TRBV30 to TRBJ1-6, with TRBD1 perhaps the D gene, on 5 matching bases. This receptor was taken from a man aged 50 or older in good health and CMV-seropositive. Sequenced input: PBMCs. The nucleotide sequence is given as TGTGCCTGGAGTGGCCAGGGAGGATCACCCCTCCACTTT. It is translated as CAWSGQGGSPLHF.